This passage covers 28 T cell receptor beta chains from one sample sequenced in a study of cytomegalovirus exposure and HLA in healthy donors. Clones were sequenced by immunoSEQ multiplex PCR, and TCRdb holds only the in-frame ones, with some missing. Of 100,000 to 150,000 clones detected, 90% to 95% appear once; the ten largest clones hold roughly 1.2%. The sample was PBMCs. The receptors stem from a woman aged 18-35 years in good health and CMV-seronegative.

The chain joins TRBV18 to TRBJ1-3, with D possibly matching TRBD1 (6 bases). Trimming cost V 5 bases and J 0 bases, with 8 bases left between them. Germline values: CDR1 KGHSH, CDR2 LQKENI. The CDR3 consists of 14 residues. The CDR3: CASSEQGSGNTIYF. CDR3 DNA: TGTGCCAGCTCAGAACAGGGCTCTGGAAACACCATATATTTT.

The chain joins TRBV7-9 to TRBJ2-5; 8 bases agree with TRBD1. The germline V gene encodes CDR1 SEHNR and CDR2 FQNEAQ (reference sequence). The V and J ends lost 5 bases and 5 bases, in that order; junction bases with no gene match: 16. The length of the CDR3 is 17 residues. In DNA, the CDR3 is TGTGCCAGCAGCCCGCTTGTATACAGGACAGGGAGGGAGACCCAGTACTTC. It is translated as CASSPLVYRTGRETQYF.

V and J are TRBV6-1 and TRBJ2-7; TRBD1 matches 11 bases. This CDR3 region has 14 residues. CDR1 is MNHNS and CDR2 is SASEGT in the germline V gene. Trimming took 3 bases from V and 7 from J; bases not matched to a gene: 5. The CDR3 DNA sequence: TGTGCCAGCAGTGAGGGACAGGGGGGTCGTGAGCAGTACTTC. Protein product: CASSEGQGGREQYF.

This clone was detected only once. V usage is TRBV5-6 and J usage is TRBJ2-1; D gene unclear. V was shortened by 2 bases and J by 6 bases, with 15 bases between the two germline ends. The CDR3 is 15 amino acids. Germline V lookup: CDR1 SGHDT, CDR2 YYEEEE. The DNA for the CDR3 is TGTGCCAGCAGCTTCCCCCTTGCAGGTTTCAATGAGCAGTTCTTC. It codes for CASSFPLAGFNEQFF.

The V gene is TRBV5-1, the J gene TRBJ2-3; D perhaps matches TRBD1 (6 bases). The CDR3 loop spans 15 amino acids. The germline gives CDR1 SGHRS, CDR2 YFSETQ. Trimming stripped 0 bases from V and 4 bases from J, with 12 bases between. CDR3 DNA sequence: TGCGCCAGCAGCTTGGGGCCAGGGGTCCCAGATACGCAGTATTTT. Its translation: CASSLGPGVPDTQYF.

This chain joins TRBV5-6 and TRBJ2-1; TRBD2 aligns across 9 bases. CDR3 length equals 15 residues. Looked up from germline, CDR1 is SGHDT and CDR2 is YYEEEE. V gave up 0 bases and J gave up 8 bases; unmatched junction bases: 6. DNA for the CDR3: TGTGCCAGCAGCTTGGCCCAGCGGGAGGTTCATGAGCAGTTCTTC. This encodes CASSLAQREVHEQFF.

This chain joins TRBV5-4 and TRBJ2-4; 9 bases agree with TRBD1. Trimming removed 3 bases from V and 7 bases from J; junction bases left unmatched: 5. CDR1 SGHNT and CDR2 YYREEE come from the germline V gene (reference sequence). There are 14 residues in the CDR3. The CDR3 DNA is TGTGCCAGCAGCTCAGGACAGGGGTTGAACATTCAGTACTTC. This sequence encodes CASSSGQGLNIQYF. Based on the CDR3 plus reference TRBV5-4 and TRBJ2-4, the full variable domain is ETGVTQSPTHLIKTRGQQVTLRCSSQSGHNTVSWYQQALGQGPQFIFQYYREEENGRGNFPPRFSGLQFPNYSSELNVNALELDDSALYLCASSSGQGLNIQYFGAGTRLSVL.

The J gene is TRBJ1-4, the V gene TRBV28; 8 positions agree with TRBD1. J was trimmed by 4 bases and V by 7 bases; bases with no gene match: 8. Germline CDR1 MDHEN, CDR2 SYDVKM. This CDR3 has 15 residues. The CDR3 DNA sequence: TGTGCCAGCATCGCTATGACAGGGGATAATGAAAAACTGTTTTTT. Protein sequence: CASIAMTGDNEKLFF.

V usage is TRBV6-1 and J usage is TRBJ2-5; the D gene is possibly TRBD1 (5 bases). The CDR3 spans 15 residues. CDR1 and CDR2 from the germline V gene are MNHNS and SASEGT. V lost 7 bases and J lost 5, with 20 bases in between. CDR3 in amino acids: CASNIGATVRETQYF. CDR3 nucleotides: TGTGCCAGCAATATTGGGGCTACAGTACGTGAGACCCAGTACTTC.

The chain joins TRBV4-1 to TRBJ2-5; D is possibly TRBD1 (5 bases). The CDR3 is made up of 14 amino acids. The ends were cut back, 4 bases at V and 4 bases at J, with 13 bases in the middle. CDR1 and CDR2 (germline): MGHRA, YSYEKL. The CDR3 sequence is CASSLQGIGETQYF. CDR3 DNA: TGCGCCAGCAGCCTGCAGGGTATTGGAGAGACCCAGTACTTC.

The chain employs TRBV18 and TRBJ2-1; 16 bases line up with TRBD2. CDR1 KGHSH and CDR2 LQKENI come from the germline V gene. Trimming took 2 bases from V and 7 from J; bases not matched to a gene: 5. This CDR3 is 17 amino acids long. CDR3 sequence (DNA): TGTGCCAGCTCACCAGGGACTAGCGGGAGGGCCAGAAATGAGCAGTTCTTC. Its protein is CASSPGTSGRARNEQFF.

This clone was seen a single time. The gene calls are TRBV27 and TRBJ2-1, with 8 bases aligning to TRBD2. The J segment lost 9 bases and the V segment lost 1 base, leaving 8 bases of the junction unmatched. The CDR3 extends over 15 amino acids. The V gene's germline CDR1 is MNHEY and CDR2 SMNVEV (reference sequence). CDR3 sequence: CASSLFSGGPVEQFF. DNA of the CDR3: TGTGCCAGCAGTTTATTTTCGGGGGGGCCGGTTGAGCAGTTCTTC.

This sequence joins TRBV5-1 and TRBJ2-3; TRBD2 agrees at 9 bases. J gave up 2 bases and V 2 bases, and 15 bases lay outside the gene matches. This CDR3 comprises 19 residues. Germline V gene lookup returns CDR1 SGHRS and CDR2 YFSETQ. The CDR3 sequence: CASSFGPDGAGGLTDTQYF. The CDR3 DNA reads as TGCGCCAGCAGCTTCGGCCCGGACGGAGCGGGGGGCCTCACAGATACGCAGTATTTT. The complete variable domain, with remaining parts taken from reference TRBV5-1 and TRBJ2-3, reads KAGVTQTPRYLIKTRGQQVTLSCSPISGHRSVSWYQQTPGQGLQFLFEYFSETQRNKGNFPGRFSGRQFSNSRSEMNVSTLELGDSALYLCASSFGPDGAGGLTDTQYFGPGTRLTVL.

The rearrangement links TRBV6-5 to TRBJ1-4; tentative D call: TRBD1 (5 bases). The CDR3 covers 12 residues. Per germline, CDR1 MNHEY and CDR2 SVGAGI. Trimming took 5 bases from V and 8 from J, leaving 9 bases between them. Here the CDR3 reads CASSPGGEKLFF. The CDR3, as DNA: TGTGCCAGCAGTCCCGGGGGAGAAAAACTGTTTTTT.

CDR3 amino acids: CSVPQGIGGYTF. For the CDR3, the DNA is TGCAGCGTTCCTCAGGGGATAGGAGGCTACACCTTC. This chain connects TRBV29-1 to TRBJ1-2, with D tentatively TRBD1 (6 bases). The CDR3 is made up of 12 amino acids. Germline V CDR1 and CDR2: SQVTM, ANQGSEA. The V end was cut by 5 bases, the J end by 8 bases, with 15 bases between.

The chain combines TRBV28 with TRBJ1-1; D remains unclear. The ends were cut back, 2 bases at V and 6 bases at J, with 10 bases in the middle. The CDR3 extends over 13 amino acids. Germline V lookup: CDR1 MDHEN, CDR2 SYDVKM. CDR3 residues: CASSLMTGSEAFF. DNA for the CDR3: TGTGCCAGCAGTTTAATGACTGGCTCTGAAGCTTTCTTT. Full variable domain (rest looked up from reference TRBV28 and TRBJ1-1): DVKVTQSSRYLVKRTGEKVFLECVQDMDHENMFWYRQDPGLGLRLIYFSYDVKMKEKGDIPEGYSVSREKKERFSLILESASTNQTSMYLCASSLMTGSEAFFGQGTRLTVV.

The chain joins TRBV30 to TRBJ1-1, with 8 bases lining up with TRBD1. The length of the CDR3 is 13 residues. V shed 5 bases, J shed 0 bases, and the junction held 2 bases outside the gene matches. The germline gives CDR1 GTSNPN, CDR2 SVGIG (reference sequence). CDR3 bases: TGTGCCTGGTGGGACAGGCTGAACACTGAAGCTTTCTTT. Its protein product is CAWWDRLNTEAFF.

The rearrangement links TRBV28 to TRBJ2-1; 9 bases fit TRBD2. This CDR3 is built from 17 residues. V shed 6 bases, J shed 10 bases, and the junction held 19 bases outside the gene matches. Germline-derived CDR1 and CDR2 are MDHEN and SYDVKM. CDR3 nucleotide sequence: TGTGCCAGCAGCCCCGGCGGCGGGATAGCGGGAGAAGGGGAGCAGTTCTTC. Translating gives CASSPGGGIAGEGEQFF.

The chain uses TRBV6-1 and TRBJ1-4, with a possible D match to TRBD1 (6 bases). The V gene lost 6 bases and the J gene lost 8 bases, with 10 bases spanning the gap. The CDR3 totals 12 residues. Germline V lookup: CDR1 MNHNS, CDR2 SASEGT. The CDR3 is CASRETGEKLFF. CDR3 nucleotide sequence: TGTGCCAGCAGAGAAACAGGGGAAAAACTGTTTTTT.

The genes are TRBV19 and TRBJ1-5; D call uncertain. V lost 7 bases to trimming and J lost 11 bases, with 21 bases between them. Germline V gene data show CDR1 as LNHDA and CDR2 as SQIVND (reference sequence). This CDR3 is 14 amino acids long. CDR3: CASTSRNGLSTQHF. In nucleotides, the CDR3 is TGTGCCAGTACCTCACGGAACGGACTATCGACCCAGCATTTT.

This chain connects TRBV27 to TRBJ1-1, with 7 bases that match TRBD1. The junction had 8 bases not matched to a gene; V was cut back by 3 bases and J by 4 bases. The germline gives CDR1 MNHEY, CDR2 SMNVEV (reference sequence). The length of the CDR3 is 15 residues. In nucleotides, the CDR3 is TGTGCCAGCAGTTTCCAACATCAGGGGGGCACTGAAGCTTTCTTT. Residues: CASSFQHQGGTEAFF.

The chain couples TRBV9 to TRBJ2-5; D might be TRBD2 (5 bases). The CDR3 runs 12 residues. CDR1 is SGDLS and CDR2 is YYNGEE in the germline V gene. Between the trimmed V and J ends, which lost 5 bases and 5 bases, there was a span of 10 bases. In nucleotides, the CDR3 is TGTGCCAGCAGTAGAGGGATGGAGACCCAGTACTTC. It is translated as CASSRGMETQYF.

The V call is TRBV12-5, the J call TRBJ2-5, with 15 bases lining up with TRBD2. The germline V gene encodes CDR1 LGHNT and CDR2 FRNRAP. V gave up 0 bases and J gave up 5 bases; unmatched junction bases: 4. CDR3 size: 17 residues. This chain's CDR3 is CASGLVRTSGRVETQYF. In nucleotides, the CDR3 is TGTGCTAGTGGTTTGGTACGGACTAGCGGGAGGGTCGAGACCCAGTACTTC.

V gene TRBV18 combines with J gene TRBJ2-7; TRBD2 matches at 14 bases. Germline CDR1 and CDR2: KGHSH and LQKENI. This CDR3 is built from 18 residues. The trim removed 2 bases at V and 5 bases at J, leaving 11 bases unmatched. CDR3 nucleotides: TGTGCCAGCTCACCAATCGGACTAGCGGGAGGCTCAGGGGACGAGCAGTACTTC. It is translated as CASSPIGLAGGSGDEQYF.

The chain uses TRBV4-1 and TRBJ1-5; TRBD1 might be the D (5 bases). V shed 0 bases and J shed 2 bases, with 11 bases lying between them. CDR3 length: 16 residues. CDR1 MGHRA and CDR2 YSYEKL come from the germline V gene. The CDR3 sequence: CASSQDLWGGNQPQHF. The CDR3, as DNA: TGCGCCAGCAGCCAAGATCTGTGGGGGGGCAATCAGCCCCAGCATTTT.

The chain uses TRBV6-6 and TRBJ2-1; 7 bases are a match to TRBD2. The CDR3 is 16 amino acids. Germline-derived CDR1 and CDR2 are MNHNY and SVGAGI (reference sequence). Trimming cost V 4 bases and J 5 bases; bases outside gene matches: 11. The CDR3 is CASSFHSSGVNNEQFF. In DNA, the CDR3 is TGTGCCAGCAGTTTTCATTCTAGCGGAGTAAACAATGAGCAGTTCTTC.

CDR3 protein: CASSGADRVGYEQYF. In DNA, the CDR3 is TGTGCCAGCAGTGGTGCGGACAGGGTAGGGTACGAGCAGTACTTC. This chain joins TRBV2 and TRBJ2-7; 8 bases match TRBD1. CDR1 and CDR2 (germline): SNHLY, FYNNEI. This CDR3 is built from 15 residues. The V gene end was trimmed by 4 bases and the J gene end by 4 bases; junction bases not matched to a gene: 9.

The chain is built from TRBV5-1 and TRBJ2-2; TRBD2 matches at 11 bases. J was trimmed by 7 bases and V by 3 bases; bases with no gene match: 8. The CDR3 totals 16 residues. Germline-derived CDR1 and CDR2 are SGHRS and YFSETQ. This chain's CDR3 is CASSSVAGGPGGELFF. The DNA of the CDR3 is TGCGCCAGCAGCTCGGTAGCGGGGGGGCCTGGCGGGGAGCTGTTTTTT. Drawing the rest from reference TRBV5-1 and TRBJ2-2, the complete variable domain is KAGVTQTPRYLIKTRGQQVTLSCSPISGHRSVSWYQQTPGQGLQFLFEYFSETQRNKGNFPGRFSGRQFSNSRSEMNVSTLELGDSALYLCASSSVAGGPGGELFFGEGSRLTVL.